This TCR beta chain was identified during a study of blood T cell repertoires in COVID-19. Across the whole study: T cells, B-cell-depleted T cells, or PBMCs supplied cDNA or gDNA.

The germline V gene encodes CDR1 LGHDT and CDR2 YNNKEL (reference sequence). With 4 bases clipped from V and 5 bases from J, the junction kept 10 bases outside the gene matches. This CDR3 is 16 amino acids long. Clones were read by immunoSEQ multiplex PCR, and TCRdb kept only the in-frame ones, dropping some. The table lists about 320,000 clones, about 83% of them singletons, with 1.6% in the top ten. V and J are TRBV3-1 (or the pseudogene TRBV3-2) and TRBJ2-1, with 8 bases that match TRBD2. Material for sequencing was peripheral blood. The TCR originated in a woman between 45 and 60 years old with acute or convalescent COVID-19. CDR3 sequence (DNA): TGTGCCAGCAGCCTTATCAGGACTAGCAGGAACAATGAGCAGTTCTTC. This sequence encodes CASSLIRTSRNNEQFF.